This T cell receptor beta chain was observed in a study of shared clonotypes between healthy human individuals. Study at large: Those who served as donors were two women and three men between the ages of 18 and 49. Per donor, CD8 memory used one plate, CD8 naive used two, CD4 memory used three and CD4 naive used three. Findings and caveats of the study: What limited the represented genetic and exposure-history diversity was the small number of donors.

On this clone itself: Antigen unknown.

Terminally differentiated effector memory CD45RA+ cells were left out of the naive CD8 fraction, which was CD45RO-negative and positively selected for CCR7. Data came from immunoSEQ multiplex PCR; TCRdb stores just in-frame clones and leaves some out. The sample shows about 680,000 clones, about 91% of them seen only once. Trimming cost V 5 bases and J 6 bases, with 13 bases left between them. The germline V gene has CDR1 PRHDT and CDR2 FYEKMQ (reference sequence). This CDR3 is built from 13 residues. The rearrangement joins TRBV13 to TRBJ1-1; tentatively, D is TRBD1 (6 bases). The sample comprised naive CD8+ T cells sorted from blood. The receptor was isolated from a man in his thirties or forties in good health. CDR3 loop: CASSPGQRAEAFF. DNA for the CDR3: TGTGCCAGCAGCCCAGGACAGAGGGCTGAAGCTTTCTTT.